The 24 T cell receptor beta chains listed next were all sequenced from one sample in a study of regulatory T cells in long-lasting Graves disease. Arm-PCR of CDR3 regions with iRepertoire HTBI primers generated TCR beta libraries. TCRdb independently ran MiXCR on the multiplex PCR reads; one entry per CDR3 protein. The profile shows 500,000 or so distinct CDR3 sequences, about 14% of them singletons. Time point in this sample: newly diagnosed GD, antithyroid drugs for less than 3 months. Construction of the TCR library relied on RNA isolated from PBMCs. These data were also filed under a second study, of T cells in Graves' hyperthyroidism and ophthalmopathy.

This specimen consisted of peripheral blood mononuclear cells (PBMCs), obtained at new diagnosis, from a patient treated with antithyroid drugs. The source of these receptors is a woman in her forties or fifties with Graves disease.

Many counts were recorded for this clonotype. The V call is TRBV6-5, the J call TRBJ1-3; no definite D call. The CDR3 runs to 14 residues. The V gene lost 4 bases and the J gene lost 5 bases, with 12 bases spanning the gap. CDR1 and CDR2 from the germline V gene are MNHEY and SVGAGI. CDR3 nucleotide sequence: TGTGCCAGCAGTTGGGAGGACGGTCGAAACACCATATATTTT. Encoded protein: CASSWEDGRNTIYF.

In this sample, this clonotype turned up a few times. The V call is TRBV28, the J call TRBJ2-1; 11 nucleotides match TRBD2. This CDR3 spans 15 amino acids. V shed 6 bases, J shed 8 bases, and the junction held 9 bases outside the gene matches. CDR1 is MDHEN, CDR2 SYDVKM, per germline. CDR3 sequence: CASSLLAGGRDEQFF. CDR3 nucleotides: TGTGCCAGCAGCCTCCTAGCGGGAGGTAGGGATGAGCAGTTCTTC.

This clonotype was seen repeatedly, ten times or more. J is TRBJ1-1 and V is TRBV28; D gene unclear. Trimming took off 6 bases at V and 1 base at J, with 15 bases between the two ends. Germline V gives CDR1 MDHEN, CDR2 SYDVKM. The CDR3 runs to 15 residues. The CDR3, as DNA: TGTGCCAGCAGCCCAGAGCGTACCCAGAACACTGAAGCTTTCTTT. Amino acid sequence: CASSPERTQNTEAFF. Combining the CDR3 with reference TRBV28 and TRBJ1-1 gives the whole variable domain DVKVTQSSRYLVKRTGEKVFLECVQDMDHENMFWYRQDPGLGLRLIYFSYDVKMKEKGDIPEGYSVSREKKERFSLILESASTNQTSMYLCASSPERTQNTEAFFGQGTRLTVV.

This chain links TRBV5-1 with TRBJ2-7, with 7 bases identical to TRBD1. From germline, CDR1 is SGHRS and CDR2 YFSETQ. This CDR3 spans 14 amino acids. The junction had 8 bases not matched to a gene; V was cut back by 6 bases and J by 2 bases. CDR3 coding DNA: TGCGCCAGCATGATGGGGGACAGAGCCTACGAGCAGTACTTC. Translating gives CASMMGDRAYEQYF.

The V and J genes are TRBV19 and TRBJ2-1; D may be TRBD2 (6 bases). The CDR3 totals 14 residues. CDR1 and CDR2 (germline): LNHDA, SQIVND (reference sequence). The V gene lost 3 bases and the J gene lost 8 bases, with 14 bases spanning the gap. As DNA, the CDR3 is TGTGCCAGTAGTATTTATGAGGGAGGCCATGAGCAGTTCTTC. This translates into CASSIYEGGHEQFF.

This clonotype has a count of ten or more. The J gene is TRBJ2-5, the V gene TRBV12-3 or TRBV12-4; tentatively, D is TRBD1 (5 bases). This CDR3 is built from 15 residues. Deletions cut 1 base from V and 4 bases from J, with 13 bases between. The CDR3 DNA reads as TGTGCCAGCAGTTTAGTGCCAGCAGGGCGAGAGACCCAGTACTTC. Protein: CASSLVPAGRETQYF.

The chain combines TRBV2 with TRBJ2-7; a weak D match, TRBD1 (6 bases). The germline V and J ends were trimmed by 8 bases and 3 bases, with 20 bases remaining between them. The CDR3 is made up of 15 amino acids. From germline, CDR1 is SNHLY and CDR2 FYNNEI. This CDR3 reads CASSAPTGNNYEQYF. CDR3 nucleotides: TGTGCCAGCTCAGCGCCTACAGGGAACAACTACGAGCAGTACTTC. The whole variable domain, remainder taken from reference TRBV2 and TRBJ2-7, is EPEVTQTPSHQVTQMGQEVILRCVPISNHLYFYWYRQILGQKVEFLVSFYNNEISEKSEIFDDQFSVERPDGSNFTLKIRSTKLEDSAMYFCASSAPTGNNYEQYFGPGTRLTVT.

Of note for this clonotype: This may be a read error, as it is one base from a much larger clone. The V gene is TRBV2, the J gene TRBJ1-3; unclear D gene. The CDR3 contains 15 residues. The V gene's germline CDR1 is SNHLY and CDR2 FYNNEI. The CDR3 DNA follows: TGTGCCAGCGGTGAAGTCGACCCCTCTGGAAACACCATATATTTT. This codes for CASGEVDPSGNTIYF.

This clonotype occurred a few times. This chain links TRBV19 with TRBJ2-7; D not resolved. This CDR3 has 14 amino acids. Trimming took off 3 bases at V and 2 bases at J, with 11 bases between the two ends. CDR1 and CDR2 (germline): LNHDA, SQIVND (reference sequence). The CDR3 loop reads CASSMRQETYEQYF. The DNA of the CDR3 is TGTGCCAGTAGTATGCGTCAGGAGACCTACGAGCAGTACTTC.

This clonotype came up many times. This sequence joins TRBV28 and TRBJ1-5; D remains ambiguous. Looked up from germline, CDR1 is MDHEN and CDR2 is SYDVKM. The CDR3 totals 14 residues. V was clipped by 2 bases and J by 4 bases, with 9 bases between them. CDR3 in amino acids: CASSLGQFNQPQHF. CDR3 sequence (DNA): TGTGCCAGCAGTTTAGGCCAGTTTAATCAGCCCCAGCATTTT.

On this clonotype: A much larger clonotype is one base distant, so this may be a read error. The chain is built from TRBV6-2 or TRBV6-3 and TRBJ2-3, with 12 bases fitting TRBD2. The germline V gene encodes CDR1 MNHEY and CDR2 SVGEGT. The CDR3 is 16 amino acids. CDR3 DNA: TGTGTCAGCAGTTCAGGACTAGCGGGATTGGCAGATACGCAGTATTTT. It codes for CVSSSGLAGLADTQYF.

The sample holds many counts of this clonotype. The rearrangement joins TRBV30 to TRBJ2-5; D might be TRBD1 (5 bases). The germline CDR1 and CDR2 sequences are GTSNPN and SVGIG (reference sequence). With 4 bases removed from V and 4 bases from J, the gap between germline ends came to 16 bases. This CDR3 has 14 residues. In nucleotides, the CDR3 is TGTGCCTGGACCCCAGGGCCTGGACGAGAGACCCAGTACTTC. It translates to CAWTPGPGRETQYF.

This clonotype has more than one count but fewer than ten. The chain carries TRBV2 and TRBJ2-5, with 7 nucleotides matching TRBD2. J gave up 3 bases and V 4 bases, and 5 bases lay outside the gene matches. The length of the CDR3 is 14 residues. Germline-derived CDR1 and CDR2 are SNHLY and FYNNEI. The CDR3 region is CASSGLADKETQYF. CDR3 in DNA: TGTGCCAGCAGTGGCCTAGCGGACAAAGAGACCCAGTACTTC.

This clonotype occurred many times. The genes are TRBV28 and TRBJ2-2; D possibly corresponds to TRBD2 (5 bases). The CDR3 is made up of 15 amino acids. The V end was cut by 8 bases, the J end by 4 bases, with 17 bases between. The germline gives CDR1 MDHEN, CDR2 SYDVKM. CDR3 region: CASRPLDISTGELFF. CDR3 in DNA: TGTGCCAGCCGTCCACTAGATATCAGCACCGGGGAGCTGTTTTTT.

There are many counts of this clonotype. This chain uses TRBV12-3 or TRBV12-4 with TRBJ2-1; no clear D gene. V lost 3 bases, J lost 2 bases, and 14 bases lay in between. The CDR3 loop spans 16 amino acids. The chain's CDR3 is CASSLYGAVTYNEQFF. The CDR3 DNA reads TGTGCCAGCAGTTTGTATGGTGCAGTAACCTACAATGAGCAGTTCTTC.

This clonotype was counted a few times. The CDR3 protein is CSARDLAVHSQSTGELFF. The CDR3, as DNA: TGCAGTGCTAGAGATCTCGCGGTTCACTCCCAGTCCACCGGGGAGCTGTTTTTT. The chain joins TRBV20-1 to TRBJ2-2; D gene unclear. V lost 0 bases and J lost 4, with 21 bases in between. The germline V gene has CDR1 DFQATT and CDR2 SNEGSKA (reference sequence). The length of the CDR3 is 18 residues.

This clonotype was detected ten times or more. The rearrangement uses TRBV10-2 and TRBJ1-2; no clear D. The CDR3 totals 12 residues. Germline CDR1 reads WSHSY; CDR2 reads SAAADI. V lost 0 bases and J lost 8, with 7 bases in between. CDR3 nucleotide sequence: TGCGCCAGCAGTGAGTCGGGTGTAGGCTACACCTTC. Translation: CASSESGVGYTF.

This clonotype showed up many times. The chain has TRBV28 and TRBJ2-1; TRBD2 matches 8 bases. Germline V gene data show CDR1 as MDHEN and CDR2 as SYDVKM. The CDR3 length is 14 residues. The V and J ends lost 2 bases and 6 bases, in that order; junction bases with no gene match: 3. DNA of the CDR3: TGTGCCAGCAGTTTAATGCGGGAGGTCAATGAGCAGTTCTTC. Protein product: CASSLMREVNEQFF.

This clonotype was counted many times. The rearrangement joins TRBV11-1 to TRBJ2-3; D ambiguous. CDR3 length: 14 residues. Between the trimmed V and J ends, which lost 1 base and 2 bases, there was a span of 7 bases. Germline-derived CDR1 and CDR2 are SGHAT and FQDESV (reference sequence). The CDR3 coding sequence is TGTGCCAGCAGCTTAGAAGTCCTCACAGATACGCAGTATTTT. Encoded protein: CASSLEVLTDTQYF.

As to this clonotype: This clone may be a read error of a much larger clone one base away. J is TRBJ2-5 and V is TRBV9; D not certain. Germline loops: CDR1 SGDLS, CDR2 YYNGEE. This CDR3 has 18 amino acids. V lost 0 bases, J lost 1 base, and 19 bases lay in between. DNA for the CDR3: TGTGCCAGCAGCGTAGGGGGATCAGTTAACAGAGGCCAAGAGACCCAGTACTTC. This sequence encodes CASSVGGSVNRGQETQYF.

Many counts were recorded for this clonotype. One junction end does not reproduce the germline sequence, and a read error may be involved. J is TRBJ2-3 and V is TRBV5-1; D is perhaps TRBD2 (6 bases). In germline, CDR1 is SGHRS, CDR2 YFSETQ. The CDR3 contains 15 residues. The CDR3 nucleotides read TGTGCCAGCAGTGCCCTAGCTGGGGGGACAGATACGCAGTATTTT. It encodes CASSALAGGTDTQYF.

This clonotype was recorded many times. V gene TRBV4-2 combines with J gene TRBJ1-1; the D is unclear. V dropped 1 base and J dropped 1 base, with 7 bases sitting between them. Germline V gene lookup returns CDR1 LGHNA and CDR2 YNFKEQ. There are 14 residues in the CDR3. The CDR3 loop reads CASSQGSANTEAFF. CDR3 nucleotide sequence: TGTGCCAGCAGCCAAGGGTCAGCGAACACTGAAGCTTTCTTT.

This clonotype was detected a few times. The chain has TRBV28 and TRBJ2-1; 13 bases are a match to TRBD2. J lost 4 bases, V lost 3 bases, and 3 bases had no gene match. The CDR3 contains 16 residues. CDR1 MDHEN and CDR2 SYDVKM come from the germline V gene. The CDR3, as DNA: TGTGCCAGCAGTTTTTGGACTAGCGGGGGTTACAATGAGCAGTTCTTC. The encoded protein is CASSFWTSGGYNEQFF. Drawing the rest from reference TRBV28 and TRBJ2-1, the complete variable domain is DVKVTQSSRYLVKRTGEKVFLECVQDMDHENMFWYRQDPGLGLRLIYFSYDVKMKEKGDIPEGYSVSREKKERFSLILESASTNQTSMYLCASSFWTSGGYNEQFFGPGTRLTVL.

This clonotype was detected many times. The CDR3 sequence is CASSVMGQGLYEQYF. DNA of the CDR3: TGTGCCAGCAGTGTAATGGGACAGGGTCTCTACGAGCAGTACTTC. The chain is built from TRBV2 and TRBJ2-7; 9 bases map to TRBD1. J lost 3 bases, V lost 4 bases, and 7 bases had no gene match. The CDR3 extends over 15 amino acids. Germline lookup yields CDR1 SNHLY and CDR2 FYNNEI.